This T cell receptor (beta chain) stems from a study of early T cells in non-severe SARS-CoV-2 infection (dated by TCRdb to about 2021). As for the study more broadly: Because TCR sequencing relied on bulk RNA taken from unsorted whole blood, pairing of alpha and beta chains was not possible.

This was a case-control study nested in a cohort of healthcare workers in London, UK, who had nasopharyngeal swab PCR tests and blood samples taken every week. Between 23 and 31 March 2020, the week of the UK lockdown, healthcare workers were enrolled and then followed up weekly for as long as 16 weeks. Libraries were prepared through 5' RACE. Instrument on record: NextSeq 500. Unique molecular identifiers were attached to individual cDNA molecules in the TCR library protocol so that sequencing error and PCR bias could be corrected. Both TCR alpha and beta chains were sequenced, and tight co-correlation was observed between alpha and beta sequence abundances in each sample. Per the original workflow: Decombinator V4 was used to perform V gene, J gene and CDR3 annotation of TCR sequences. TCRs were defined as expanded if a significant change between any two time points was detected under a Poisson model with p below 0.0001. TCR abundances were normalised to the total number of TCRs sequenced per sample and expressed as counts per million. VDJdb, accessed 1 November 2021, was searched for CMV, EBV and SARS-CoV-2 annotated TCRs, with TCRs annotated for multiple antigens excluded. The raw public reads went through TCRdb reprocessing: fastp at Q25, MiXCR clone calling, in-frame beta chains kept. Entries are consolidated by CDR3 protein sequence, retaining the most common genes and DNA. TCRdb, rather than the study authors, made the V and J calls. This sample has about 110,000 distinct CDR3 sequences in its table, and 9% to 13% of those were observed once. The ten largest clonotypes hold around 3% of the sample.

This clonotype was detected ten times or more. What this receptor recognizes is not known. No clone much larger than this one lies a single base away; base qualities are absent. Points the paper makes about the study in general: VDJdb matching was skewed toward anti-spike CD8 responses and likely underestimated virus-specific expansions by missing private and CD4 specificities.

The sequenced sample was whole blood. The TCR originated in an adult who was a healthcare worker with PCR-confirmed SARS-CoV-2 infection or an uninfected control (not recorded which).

The CDR3 protein: CSVGHRGQETQYF. The nucleotides read TGCAGCGTTGGTCACAGGGGGCAGGAGACCCAGTACTTC. This chain joins TRBV29-1 to TRBJ2-5; 9 bases in the middle match TRBD1. The CDR3 goes from the cysteine to the phenylalanine over 13 residues. Only CDR3 DNA is held: 39 bases, read in frame from base 1. Trimmed from V: 4 bases; trimmed from J: 5 bases; junction bases lacking a gene match: 5. The germline V gene provides CDR1 SQVTM and CDR2 ANQGSEA. Supplemented by the reference TRBV29-1 and TRBJ2-5 proteins around the CDR3, the complete variable domain is SAVISQKPSRDICQRGTSLTIQCQVDSQVTMMFWYRQQPGQSLTLIATANQGSEATYESGFVIDKFPISRPNLTFSTLTVSNMSPEDSSIYLCSVGHRGQETQYFGPGTRLLVL.